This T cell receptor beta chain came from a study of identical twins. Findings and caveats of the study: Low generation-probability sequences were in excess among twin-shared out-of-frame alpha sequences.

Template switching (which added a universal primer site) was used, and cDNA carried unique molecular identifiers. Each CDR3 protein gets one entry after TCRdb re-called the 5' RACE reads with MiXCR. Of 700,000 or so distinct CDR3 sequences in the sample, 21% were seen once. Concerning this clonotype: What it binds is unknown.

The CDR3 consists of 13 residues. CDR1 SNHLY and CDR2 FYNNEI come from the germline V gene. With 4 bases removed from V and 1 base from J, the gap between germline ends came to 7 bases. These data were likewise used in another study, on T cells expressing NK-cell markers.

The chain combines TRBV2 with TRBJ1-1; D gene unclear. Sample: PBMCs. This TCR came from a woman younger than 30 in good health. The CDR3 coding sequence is TGTGCCAGCAGTGGCGAGGCGAACACTGAAGCTTTCTTT. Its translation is CASSGEANTEAFF.